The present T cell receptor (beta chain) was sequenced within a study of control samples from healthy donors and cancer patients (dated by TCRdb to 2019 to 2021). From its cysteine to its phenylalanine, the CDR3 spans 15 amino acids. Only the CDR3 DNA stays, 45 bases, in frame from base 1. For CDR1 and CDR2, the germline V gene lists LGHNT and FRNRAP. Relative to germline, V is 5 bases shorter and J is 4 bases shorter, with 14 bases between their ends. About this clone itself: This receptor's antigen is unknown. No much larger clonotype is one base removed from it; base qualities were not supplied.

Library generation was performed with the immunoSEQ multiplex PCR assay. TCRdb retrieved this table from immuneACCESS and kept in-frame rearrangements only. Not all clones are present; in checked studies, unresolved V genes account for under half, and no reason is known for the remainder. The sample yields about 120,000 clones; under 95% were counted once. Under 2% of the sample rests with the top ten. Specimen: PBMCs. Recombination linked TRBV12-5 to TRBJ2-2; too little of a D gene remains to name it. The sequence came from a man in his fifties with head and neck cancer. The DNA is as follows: TGTGCTAGTGGTCCTGACACTTCGATCACCGGGGAGCTGTTTTTT. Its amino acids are CASGPDTSITGELFF.